This T cell receptor (beta chain) stems from a study of post-analysis software for immune sequencing data. Looking at the study overall: Progressive-relapsing, secondary progressive and relapsing-remitting multiple sclerosis were among the disease courses included. Study results and caveats: The normalized Chao1 diversity of multiple sclerosis patients was significantly lower than that of controls.

cDNA libraries of TCR beta carried unique molecular identifiers. Each sample of about 0.9 to 11 million input T cells yielded roughly 0.5 million cDNA molecules, so each molecule approximated one T cell. TCRdb re-called the PCR reads with MiXCR, one entry per CDR3 protein. The table has about 800,000 distinct CDR3 sequences, 30% seen once. Regarding this clonotype: What it recognizes is unknown.

Material for sequencing was blood. The sequence derives from a girl between 5 and 17 years old with multiple sclerosis.

CDR3 sequence reads: CASSRDRVPVNEQFF. CDR3 DNA: TGCGCCAGCAGCCGGGACAGGGTCCCGGTAAATGAGCAGTTCTTC. The chain recombines TRBV4-1 with TRBJ2-1; 9 nucleotides match TRBD1. The CDR3 length is 15 residues. V shed 4 bases and J 7 bases; nucleotides not matched to a gene: 8. The germline gives CDR1 MGHRA, CDR2 YSYEKL.